This TCR beta chain comes out of a study of blood T cell repertoires in COVID-19. Study context: Sources were T cells, B-cell-depleted T cells, or PBMCs; the material itself was cDNA or gDNA.

Profiling relied on immunoSEQ multiplex PCR, and the TCRdb table lists in-frame clones only, not all of them. The sample lists approximately 67,000 clones, 75% to 95% occurring once. Germline V CDR1 and CDR2: KGHDR, SFDVKD. The CDR3 extends over 16 amino acids. The V and J ends lost 5 bases and 2 bases respectively, with 15 bases between them. The sequence was obtained from a woman in her fifties or sixties with active COVID-19. Sequencing was performed on peripheral blood. The chain couples TRBV24-1 to TRBJ2-1, with D tentatively TRBD2 (6 bases). The CDR3 sequence: CATSGIAALTYNEQFF. For the CDR3, the DNA is TGTGCCACCAGTGGAATAGCGGCCTTAACCTACAATGAGCAGTTCTTC.